This passage covers 26 T cell receptor beta chains from one sample sequenced in a study of identical twins. In TCRdb, the 5' RACE reads were re-called with MiXCR into one record per CDR3 protein. This sample carries hundreds of thousands of distinct CDR3 sequences, about 8.3% of them seen once, and the ten largest clones take approximately 2%. In addition, the sample was reused for a study of yellow fever vaccine responses in identical twins.

Source material: memory (CD45RO+) T cells sorted from blood. These receptors all come from a young woman in good health.

The chain is built from TRBV12-5 and TRBJ2-5; D is unresolved. V lost 1 base, J lost 7 bases, and 19 bases lay in between. Germline V lookup: CDR1 LGHNT, CDR2 FRNRAP. The CDR3 covers 16 residues. The CDR3 here is CASGLAHRATAWTQYF. The CDR3 coding sequence is TGTGCTAGTGGTTTGGCCCACCGGGCCACGGCCTGGACCCAGTACTTC.

This clonotype has only a few counts. The V and J genes are TRBV5-1 and TRBJ2-1; D is tentatively TRBD1 or TRBD2 (5 bases each). CDR1 is SGHRS, CDR2 YFSETQ, per germline. This CDR3 contains 16 residues. The ends were cut back, 5 bases at V and 7 bases at J, with 22 bases in the middle. CDR3 loop: CASSWLPGFEGNEQFF. In DNA, the CDR3 is TGCGCCAGCAGTTGGCTACCGGGTTTCGAGGGGAATGAGCAGTTCTTC.

This clonotype was observed at least ten times. The genes are TRBV18 and TRBJ2-3; D is unresolved. Germline V lookup: CDR1 KGHSH, CDR2 LQKENI. This CDR3 spans 14 amino acids. V was clipped by 0 bases and J by 4 bases, with 8 bases between them. The CDR3 DNA reads as TGTGCCAGCTCACCACCGGGTATTTCAGATACGCAGTATTTT. As protein: CASSPPGISDTQYF. Combining the CDR3 with reference TRBV18 and TRBJ2-3 gives the whole variable domain NAGVMQNPRHLVRRRGQEARLRCSPMKGHSHVYWYRQLPEEGLKFMVYLQKENIIDESGMPKERFSAEFPKEGPSILRIQQVVRGDSAAYFCASSPPGISDTQYFGPGTRLTVL.

The rearrangement links TRBV3-1 to TRBJ1-1; no reliable D call. Germline V gene lookup returns CDR1 LGHDT and CDR2 YNNKEL (reference sequence). The CDR3 covers 13 residues. The V end lost 4 bases, the J end lost 1 base, and 7 bases lay between the germline ends. Here the CDR3 DNA reads TGTGCCAGCAGCCCTCGACAGAACACTGAAGCTTTCTTT. Protein sequence: CASSPRQNTEAFF.

This clonotype was detected a few times. The V gene is TRBV3-1, the J gene TRBJ1-6; no firm D call. The CDR3 covers 14 residues. CDR1 is LGHDT and CDR2 is YNNKEL in the germline V gene (reference sequence). Trimming removed 4 bases at V and 4 bases at J, with 8 bases between. This CDR3 is CASSPGTYNSPLHF. DNA for the CDR3: TGTGCCAGCAGCCCGGGAACTTATAATTCACCCCTCCACTTT.

This clonotype was seen many times. This chain links TRBV18 with TRBJ1-1; a possible D gene is TRBD1 (5 bases). The CDR3 spans 16 residues. The germline CDR1 and CDR2 sequences are KGHSH and LQKENI. V gave up 1 base and J gave up 0 bases, with 12 bases separating them. As DNA, the CDR3 is TGTGCCAGCTCACCACGGCAGACAGTCATGAACACTGAAGCTTTCTTT. Its protein is CASSPRQTVMNTEAFF.

The sample holds many counts of this clonotype. The genes are TRBV25-1 and TRBJ2-3; D is perhaps TRBD2 (6 bases). V lost 5 bases and J 1 base, leaving 19 bases between the germline ends. From germline, CDR1 is MGHDK and CDR2 SYGVNS. The CDR3 loop spans 17 amino acids. The CDR3 sequence is CASSLNSGGSGTDTQYF. The CDR3 DNA reads as TGTGCCAGCAGTCTAAATAGCGGTGGGAGCGGCACAGATACGCAGTATTTT. The whole variable domain, remainder taken from reference TRBV25-1 and TRBJ2-3, is EADIYQTPRYLVIGTGKKITLECSQTMGHDKMYWYQQDPGMELHLIHYSYGVNSTEKGDLSSESTVSRIRTEHFPLTLESARPSHTSQYLCASSLNSGGSGTDTQYFGPGTRLTVL.

There are a few counts of this clonotype. The V and J genes are TRBV6-4 and TRBJ2-3; D possibly corresponds to TRBD1 (5 bases). This CDR3 region has 13 residues. The germline V gene encodes CDR1 MRHNA and CDR2 SNTAGT. The ends were cut back, 0 bases at V and 10 bases at J, with 11 bases in the middle. Here the CDR3 DNA reads TGTGCCAGCAGTGACTCCCGCCAGGGTCCGCAGTATTTT. Its protein product is CASSDSRQGPQYF.

The chain uses TRBV11-3 and TRBJ2-1; TRBD2 agrees at 12 bases. The V gene's germline CDR1 is SGHNT and CDR2 YENEEA. V lost 3 bases and J lost 0; bases outside the gene matches: 3. There are 17 residues in the CDR3. CDR3 nucleotides: TGTGCCAGCAGCTTTGGACTAGCGGGAAGCTCCTACAATGAGCAGTTCTTC. It translates to CASSFGLAGSSYNEQFF.

The chain uses TRBV12-3 or TRBV12-4 and TRBJ1-1; unclear D gene. The length of the CDR3 is 13 residues. V lost 7 bases to trimming and J lost 3 bases, with 12 bases between them. The CDR3 DNA follows: TGTGCCAGCACCAAAGGCGGGGACACTGAAGCTTTCTTT. As protein: CASTKGGDTEAFF.

This clonotype was seen repeatedly, ten times or more. The rearrangement joins TRBV29-1 to TRBJ1-2; a possible D gene is TRBD1 (6 bases). Trimming took 4 bases from V and 4 from J, leaving 19 bases between them. CDR1 and CDR2 from the germline V gene are SQVTM and ANQGSEA. The CDR3 has 15 amino acids. The CDR3 is CSVAPLQGSAYGYTF. The CDR3 DNA reads as TGCAGCGTTGCCCCATTACAGGGATCGGCCTATGGCTACACCTTC.

This clonotype appeared many times. This rearrangement joins TRBV4-1 to TRBJ2-3; D unclear. The length of the CDR3 is 16 residues. From germline, CDR1 is MGHRA and CDR2 YSYEKL. V dropped 0 bases and J dropped 4 bases, with 14 bases sitting between them. CDR3 DNA sequence: TGCGCCAGCAGCCAAGATTGGAGCCTGCAGGCAGATACGCAGTATTTT. Residues: CASSQDWSLQADTQYF.

This clonotype was counted only a few times. This rearrangement joins TRBV20-1 to TRBJ1-1, with D possibly TRBD1 on 5 matching bases. CDR1 is DFQATT, CDR2 SNEGSKA, per germline (reference sequence). This CDR3 comprises 11 residues. The CDR3 is CQGTDNTEAFF. CDR3 DNA: TGCCAGGGCACGGATAACACTGAAGCTTTCTTT.

This clonotype came up many times. The chain has TRBV12-3 or TRBV12-4 and TRBJ2-7; TRBD1 is a possible D gene (5 bases). CDR3 length: 14 residues. Trimming cost V 9 bases and J 1 base, with 16 bases left between them. In DNA form, the CDR3 reads TGTGCCAGTCCCGGTTGTGGGGCTTCCTACGAGCAGTACTTC. Protein product: CASPGCGASYEQYF.

At least ten counts were recorded for this clonotype. The V gene is TRBV19, the J gene TRBJ2-2, with 8 nucleotides matching TRBD1. Per the germline V gene, CDR1 is LNHDA and CDR2 is SQIVND (reference sequence). V was pared by 5 bases and J by 0 bases, with 8 bases of the junction left unmatched. The CDR3 is made up of 17 amino acids. The CDR3 protein is CASSWDRRSANTGELFF. DNA of the CDR3: TGTGCCAGTAGTTGGGACAGGCGTTCGGCGAACACCGGGGAGCTGTTTTTT.

This clonotype was recorded many times. V and J are TRBV5-1 and TRBJ2-3; D tentatively reads TRBD1 or TRBD2 (5 bases each). The ends were cut back, 4 bases at V and 5 bases at J, with 14 bases in the middle. CDR1 is SGHRS and CDR2 is YFSETQ in the germline V gene. This CDR3 contains 14 residues. The CDR3 is CASSPPGPGDTQYF. The DNA for the CDR3 is TGCGCCAGCAGCCCCCCGGGACCCGGAGATACGCAGTATTTT.

The genes are TRBV24-1 and TRBJ2-3; D possibly matches TRBD1 or TRBD2 (5 bases each). V dropped 4 bases and J dropped 0 bases, with 13 bases sitting between them. The CDR3 totals 16 residues. Germline V lookup: CDR1 KGHDR, CDR2 SFDVKD. The CDR3 DNA reads as TGTGCCACCAGTGAGTCGGGACGGGGTAGCACAGATACGCAGTATTTT. Translating gives CATSESGRGSTDTQYF.

This clonotype was found many times. The chain joins TRBV9 to TRBJ2-3; 11 bases line up with TRBD2. The V and J ends lost 2 bases and 6 bases, in that order; junction bases with no gene match: 8. CDR3 size: 16 residues. Germline-derived CDR1 and CDR2 are SGDLS and YYNGEE. The CDR3 coding sequence is TGTGCCAGCAGCGTCGAACTAGCGGGGGTCCTGGATACGCAGTATTTT. Its protein is CASSVELAGVLDTQYF. Full variable domain (outside the CDR3, taken from reference TRBV9 and TRBJ2-3): DSGVTQTPKHLITATGQRVTLRCSPRSGDLSVYWYQQSLDQGLQFLIQYYNGEERAKGNILERFSAQQFPDLHSELNLSSLELGDSALYFCASSVELAGVLDTQYFGPGTRLTVL.

The chain combines TRBV20-1 with TRBJ2-5, with 9 bases that match TRBD1. The CDR3 is 14 residues long. With V trimmed by 1 base and J by 4 bases, 4 bases remained unmatched. Looked up from germline, CDR1 is DFQATT and CDR2 is SNEGSKA (reference sequence). For the CDR3, the DNA is TGCAGTGCTAGAGGCGGGACAGGGATAGAGACCCAGTACTTC. It specifies CSARGGTGIETQYF.

The table lists this clonotype with a few counts. This CDR3 reads CASRGVSDTQYF. CDR3 sequence (DNA): TGTGCCAGTAGGGGGGTTTCAGATACGCAGTATTTT. The chain employs TRBV19 and TRBJ2-3; perhaps D is TRBD1 or TRBD2 (5 bases each). V dropped 6 bases and J dropped 4 bases, with 8 bases sitting between them. CDR3 size: 12 residues. From germline, CDR1 is LNHDA and CDR2 SQIVND (reference sequence).

This chain uses TRBV28 with TRBJ1-4; 8 bases are a match to TRBD1. The junction had 8 bases not matched to a gene; V was cut back by 6 bases and J by 8 bases. The CDR3 is made up of 14 amino acids. CDR1 MDHEN and CDR2 SYDVKM come from the germline V gene. The CDR3 loop is CASRPRDRWEKLFF. CDR3 DNA sequence: TGTGCCAGCAGGCCCCGGGACAGGTGGGAAAAACTGTTTTTT. Using reference TRBV28 and TRBJ1-4 for the parts outside the CDR3, the full variable domain is DVKVTQSSRYLVKRTGEKVFLECVQDMDHENMFWYRQDPGLGLRLIYFSYDVKMKEKGDIPEGYSVSREKKERFSLILESASTNQTSMYLCASRPRDRWEKLFFGSGTQLSVL.

This clonotype was observed at least ten times. In DNA, the CDR3 is TGCGCCAGCAGCCAACAAAACCTCTTTAGCACAGATACGCAGTATTTT. Translating gives CASSQQNLFSTDTQYF. The J gene is TRBJ2-3, the V gene TRBV4-1; D is unclear. V was pared by 2 bases and J by 0 bases, with 12 bases between. There are 16 residues in the CDR3. Germline V gives CDR1 MGHRA, CDR2 YSYEKL.

This clonotype was seen repeatedly, ten times or more. The genes are TRBV10-3 and TRBJ1-2; 7 positions match TRBD1. J lost 0 bases, V lost 0 bases, and 1 base had no gene match. This CDR3 comprises 15 residues. CDR1 and CDR2 from the germline V gene are ENHRY and SYGVKD. In nucleotides, the CDR3 is TGTGCCATCAGTGAGTCGAGGGGGCCTAACTATGGCTACACCTTC. This translates into CAISESRGPNYGYTF.

This clonotype has only a few counts. V and J are TRBV7-2 and TRBJ2-6, with a possible D match to TRBD1 (5 bases). V lost 5 bases, J lost 4 bases, and 12 bases lay in between. The CDR3 extends over 15 amino acids. Germline V lookup: CDR1 SGHTA, CDR2 FQGNSA. The CDR3 DNA reads as TGTGCCAGCAGCCCCGCGTACAGGGGGGCCAACGTCCTGACTTTC. Translating it yields CASSPAYRGANVLTF.

This clonotype has at least ten counts. The chain combines TRBV28 with TRBJ1-1; D is possibly TRBD1 (5 bases). CDR1 MDHEN and CDR2 SYDVKM come from the germline V gene. The germline V and J ends were trimmed by 5 bases and 1 base, with 11 bases remaining between them. CDR3 length equals 14 residues. CDR3 sequence (DNA): TGTGCCAGCAGTCCCCCTGGACAGAACACTGAAGCTTTCTTT. Translated, it gives CASSPPGQNTEAFF.

This clonotype was seen more than once but under ten times. CDR3 in DNA: TGTGCCAGCAGCCCAACCGGGACAGGGGGCCAGGACGAGCAGTACTTC. Its translation is CASSPTGTGGQDEQYF. V is TRBV6-1 and J is TRBJ2-7, with 12 bases fitting TRBD1. This CDR3 region has 16 residues. After removal of 6 bases from V and 5 bases from J, the junction contained 11 bases not matched to a gene. Germline values: CDR1 MNHNS, CDR2 SASEGT.